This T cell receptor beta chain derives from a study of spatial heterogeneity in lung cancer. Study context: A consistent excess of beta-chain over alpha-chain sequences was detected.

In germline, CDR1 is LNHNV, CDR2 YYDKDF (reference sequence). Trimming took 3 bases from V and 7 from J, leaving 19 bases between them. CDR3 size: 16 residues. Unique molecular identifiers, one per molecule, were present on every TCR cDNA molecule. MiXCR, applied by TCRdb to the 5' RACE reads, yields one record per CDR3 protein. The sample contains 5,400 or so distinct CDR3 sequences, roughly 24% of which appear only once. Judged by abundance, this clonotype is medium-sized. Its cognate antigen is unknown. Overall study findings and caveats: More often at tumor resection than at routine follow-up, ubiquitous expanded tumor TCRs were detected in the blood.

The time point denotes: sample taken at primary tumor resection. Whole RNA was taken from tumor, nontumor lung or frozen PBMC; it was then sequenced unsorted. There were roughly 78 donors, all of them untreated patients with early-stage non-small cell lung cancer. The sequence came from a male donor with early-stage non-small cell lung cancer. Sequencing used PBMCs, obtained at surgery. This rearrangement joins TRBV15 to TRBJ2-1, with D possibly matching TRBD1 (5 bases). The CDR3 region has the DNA TGTGCCACCAGCAGGGGCTTCGGGCAGGGCGTTAATGAGCAGTTCTTC. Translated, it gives CATSRGFGQGVNEQFF.